This T cell receptor beta chain originates from a study of T cells in Graves' hyperthyroidism and ophthalmopathy. The overall study: Prior to any treatment, at the point of initial diagnosis, peripheral blood was collected.

V lost 3 bases and J 6 bases, leaving 17 bases between the germline ends. The CDR3 totals 16 residues. Germline CDR1 KGHDR, CDR2 SFDVKD. This clonotype was seen ten or more times. TCR beta CDR3 region amplification was performed from RNA transcripts. Carried out on the TCR CDR3, a first-round RT-PCR used the HTBI primer set. TCRdb re-derived calls from the multiplex PCR reads in MiXCR, one entry per CDR3 protein. The data contain some 600,000 distinct CDR3 sequences, around 14% of them seen just once; the ten biggest clones take up roughly 5.5%. First hyperthyroidism diagnosis is when the blood sample was obtained, before any ophthalmopathy symptoms.

The chain joins TRBV24-1 to TRBJ2-1; D gene ambiguous. Specimen: blood. The sequence came from a woman aged 25-40 years with Graves' hyperthyroidism that later progressed to Graves' ophthalmopathy. CDR3 region: CATSDRPVAEFNEQFF. CDR3 nucleotides: TGTGCCACCAGTGATCGCCCAGTCGCGGAATTCAATGAGCAGTTCTTC.